This TCR beta chain was profiled in a study of HIV-infected children after antiretroviral therapy interruption. Study information: Children were on planned treatment interruption or continuous treatment. For the interruption arm, samples span week 0 through about 3 years after study end.

The TCR library was built from RNA with a 3' RACE protocol and unique molecular identifiers. TCRdb independently ran MiXCR on the 3' RACE reads; one entry per CDR3 protein. In the table there are about 89,000 distinct CDR3 sequences, about 6.3% of which are singletons. The V gene lost 3 bases and the J gene lost 0 bases, with 8 bases spanning the gap. Germline V lookup: CDR1 SEHNR, CDR2 FQNEAQ (reference sequence). The CDR3 runs 14 residues. This clonotype appeared many times. The sample's treatment: PENTA 11 planned treatment interruption arm or continuous ART arm. This sequence originates from a pool of human donors with HIV. Sequences were derived from CD45RA+ CD4+ T cells from PBMCs, pooled from several time points, sampled from a donor given antiretroviral therapy, either interrupted or continuous. Subset defined: naive CD4+ CD45RA+ CD45RO- T cells. The chain is built from TRBV7-9 and TRBJ1-1, with unresolved D. The CDR3 DNA sequence: TGTGCCAGCAGCTTCCGAAGATTGAACACTGAAGCTTTCTTT. As protein: CASSFRRLNTEAFF.